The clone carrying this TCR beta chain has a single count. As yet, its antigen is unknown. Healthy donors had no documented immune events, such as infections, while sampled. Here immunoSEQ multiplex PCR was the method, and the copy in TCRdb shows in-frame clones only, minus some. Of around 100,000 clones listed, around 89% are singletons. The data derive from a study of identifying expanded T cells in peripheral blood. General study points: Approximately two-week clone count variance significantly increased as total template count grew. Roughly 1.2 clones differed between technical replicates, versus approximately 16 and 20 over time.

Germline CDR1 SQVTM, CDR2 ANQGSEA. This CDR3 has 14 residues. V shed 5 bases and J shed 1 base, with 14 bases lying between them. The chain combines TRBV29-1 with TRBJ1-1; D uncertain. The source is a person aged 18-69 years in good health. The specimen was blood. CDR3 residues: CSVRLLMRNTEAFF. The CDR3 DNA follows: TGCAGCGTTCGTCTTCTAATGAGGAACACTGAAGCTTTCTTT. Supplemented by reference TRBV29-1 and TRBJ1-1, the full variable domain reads SAVISQKPSRDICQRGTSLTIQCQVDSQVTMMFWYRQQPGQSLTLIATANQGSEATYESGFVIDKFPISRPNLTFSTLTVSNMSPEDSSIYLCSVRLLMRNTEAFFGQGTRLTVV.